This is a list of T cell receptor beta chains from one sample in a study of shared clonotypes between healthy human individuals. The table came from immunoSEQ multiplex PCR; TCRdb's copy has only in-frame clones and leaves some out. Of 1.5 million to 2.5 million clones in the sample, about 95% were seen once. Sample: naive CD8+ T cells sorted from blood. The receptors come from a man aged 18 to 29 in good health. The CDR3 runs from the conserved cysteine through the conserved F or W. The order of the fields is clone size, J gene, D gene, V gene, CDR3 DNA, CDR3 protein. The D gene is left open where the match is weak. Rows may omit the clone size; those that give it use once, few, many or a size class.

clone_size: .; j_call: TRBJ2-5; d_call: TRBD2; v_call: TRBV6-6; cdr3_nt: TGTGCCAGCAGTCACATCGGGGGGGGACAAGAGACCCAGTACTTC; cdr3_aa: CASSHIGGGQETQYF
clone_size: .; j_call: TRBJ2-7; d_call: .; v_call: TRBV5-1; cdr3_nt: TGCGCCAGCAGCTTGGGAGACCTCTTTCAAGAGCAGTACTTC; cdr3_aa: CASSLGDLFQEQYF
clone_size: .; j_call: TRBJ2-7; d_call: .; v_call: TRBV6-1; cdr3_nt: TGTGCCATCGGGAGGGGGCCCAGCGAGCAGTACTTC; cdr3_aa: CAIGRGPSEQYF
clone_size: .; j_call: TRBJ2-1; d_call: TRBD1; v_call: TRBV27; cdr3_nt: TGTGCCAGCAGTTTGGGGACAGCATACAATGAGCAGTTCTTC; cdr3_aa: CASSLGTAYNEQFF
clone_size: .; j_call: TRBJ2-2; d_call: TRBD2; v_call: TRBV30; cdr3_nt: TGTGCCAGCAAGGGACTAGCGGGAGATATGTTCGGGGAGCTGTTTTTT; cdr3_aa: CASKGLAGDMFGELFF
clone_size: once; j_call: TRBJ1-1; d_call: .; v_call: TRBV6-1; cdr3_nt: TGTGCCAGCAGTGAAGGATTTGGGGTTCCGAGCGTGAACACTGAAGCTTTCTTT; cdr3_aa: CASSEGFGVPSVNTEAFF
clone_size: .; j_call: TRBJ2-1; d_call: .; v_call: TRBV5-5; cdr3_nt: TGTGCCAGCAGCTTGGTTTCAGGGACTCCATCTGAGCAGTTCTTC; cdr3_aa: CASSLVSGTPSEQFF
clone_size: .; j_call: TRBJ2-1; d_call: .; v_call: TRBV27; cdr3_nt: TGTGCCACCACAGGGAACTACAATGAGCAGTTCTTC; cdr3_aa: CATTGNYNEQFF
clone_size: .; j_call: TRBJ1-5; d_call: .; v_call: TRBV27; cdr3_nt: TGTGCCAGCAGCGAGGAGTATAGCAATCAGCCCCAGCATTTT; cdr3_aa: CASSEEYSNQPQHF
clone_size: .; j_call: TRBJ1-6; d_call: .; v_call: TRBV28; cdr3_nt: TGTGCCAGCAGTAGAATACACCAAGATCCCCTCCACTTT; cdr3_aa: CASSRIHQDPLHF
clone_size: .; j_call: TRBJ1-1; d_call: .; v_call: TRBV6-6; cdr3_nt: TGTGCCAGCAGTTACTCGGGGGGGGCCGAAGCTTTCTTT; cdr3_aa: CASSYSGGAEAFF
clone_size: .; j_call: TRBJ1-2; d_call: TRBD1; v_call: TRBV6-5; cdr3_nt: TGTGCCAGCAGTTACATGGGACAGGGGGCGGATGGCTACACCTTC; cdr3_aa: CASSYMGQGADGYTF
clone_size: .; j_call: TRBJ2-7; d_call: .; v_call: TRBV4-2; cdr3_nt: TGTGCCAGCGCGCCCCGGGACTCCTCCTACGAGCAGTACTTC; cdr3_aa: CASAPRDSSYEQYF
clone_size: .; j_call: TRBJ1-1; d_call: .; v_call: TRBV12-5; cdr3_nt: TGTGCTAGTGGCACACCAGACCTGAACACTGAAGCTTTCTTT; cdr3_aa: CASGTPDLNTEAFF
clone_size: .; j_call: TRBJ2-1; d_call: .; v_call: TRBV7-9; cdr3_nt: TGTGCCAGCAGCTGGGACGTGGATGAGCAGTTCTTC; cdr3_aa: CASSWDVDEQFF
clone_size: .; j_call: TRBJ2-3; d_call: .; v_call: TRBV7-9; cdr3_nt: TGTGCCAGCAGCTTAGACGTAACAGATACGCAGTATTTT; cdr3_aa: CASSLDVTDTQYF
clone_size: .; j_call: TRBJ2-5; d_call: .; v_call: TRBV7-9; cdr3_nt: TGTGCCAGCAGCAGTCCTTTGTCCAGAGGGGAGACCCAGTACTTC; cdr3_aa: CASSSPLSRGETQYF
clone_size: .; j_call: TRBJ2-1; d_call: TRBD1; v_call: TRBV23-1; cdr3_nt: TGCGCCGGATCGGACAGGAGCTCCTACAATGAGCAGTTCTTC; cdr3_aa: CAGSDRSSYNEQFF
clone_size: .; j_call: TRBJ2-7; d_call: .; v_call: TRBV5-1; cdr3_nt: TGCGCCAGCAGTCCCCAAATGGGGGCGTTGGACGAGCAGTACTTC; cdr3_aa: CASSPQMGALDEQYF
clone_size: .; j_call: TRBJ1-2; d_call: .; v_call: TRBV9; cdr3_nt: TGTGCCAGCAGCGTAGCCGGCAGTTCCAACTATGGCTACACCTTC; cdr3_aa: CASSVAGSSNYGYTF
clone_size: .; j_call: TRBJ1-6; d_call: .; v_call: TRBV5-8; cdr3_nt: TGTGCCAGCAGCTTGGAAGTACGACAGTTTAATTCACCCCTCCACTTT; cdr3_aa: CASSLEVRQFNSPLHF
clone_size: .; j_call: TRBJ2-7; d_call: TRBD2; v_call: TRBV6-1; cdr3_nt: TGTGCCAGCAGTGCGGGACTAGCGGCGGGCTACGAGCAGTACTTC; cdr3_aa: CASSAGLAAGYEQYF
clone_size: once; j_call: TRBJ2-1; d_call: TRBD1; v_call: TRBV7-6; cdr3_nt: TGTGCCAGCAGCTCCGGGACAGGCCTATGGGAGCAGTTCTTC; cdr3_aa: CASSSGTGLWEQFF
clone_size: .; j_call: TRBJ2-5; d_call: .; v_call: TRBV9; cdr3_nt: TGTGCCAGCAGCGTCGGGAAAGTGGGAAGACAAGAGACCCAGTACTTC; cdr3_aa: CASSVGKVGRQETQYF
clone_size: .; j_call: TRBJ1-5; d_call: .; v_call: TRBV6-1; cdr3_nt: TGTGCCAGCAGTGCGGACTATCAGCCCCAGCATTTT; cdr3_aa: CASSADYQPQHF
clone_size: once; j_call: TRBJ2-1; d_call: .; v_call: TRBV10-1; cdr3_nt: TGCGCCAGCAGTCCCGGGACAGCGGGGCGGGGGTCGTACAATGAGCAGTTCTTC; cdr3_aa: CASSPGTAGRGSYNEQFF
clone_size: .; j_call: TRBJ2-4; d_call: TRBD2; v_call: TRBV9; cdr3_nt: TGTGCCAGCAGCGCACCTGGGACTAGCGAAAACATTCAGTACTTC; cdr3_aa: CASSAPGTSENIQYF
clone_size: .; j_call: TRBJ2-7; d_call: .; v_call: TRBV7-6; cdr3_nt: TGTGCCAGCAGCTTAGAAGGCCGCGAGCAGTACTTC; cdr3_aa: CASSLEGREQYF
clone_size: .; j_call: TRBJ1-2; d_call: TRBD1; v_call: TRBV29-1; cdr3_nt: TGCAGCGTGGCCGGGACAGGGGTCGGTGGCTACACCTTC; cdr3_aa: CSVAGTGVGGYTF
clone_size: .; j_call: TRBJ2-7; d_call: .; v_call: TRBV11-1; cdr3_nt: TGTGCCAGCAGCGTTCTGGGGGGACCCCTTTACGAGCAGTACTTC; cdr3_aa: CASSVLGGPLYEQYF
clone_size: .; j_call: TRBJ2-3; d_call: TRBD2; v_call: TRBV9; cdr3_nt: TGTGCCAGCAGTGGACTAGCGGGGGGCTCCACAGATACGCAGTATTTT; cdr3_aa: CASSGLAGGSTDTQYF
clone_size: .; j_call: TRBJ2-2; d_call: .; v_call: TRBV9; cdr3_nt: TGTGCCAGCGGGGACCTATACACCGGGGAGCTGTTTTTT; cdr3_aa: CASGDLYTGELFF
clone_size: .; j_call: TRBJ2-1; d_call: TRBD2; v_call: TRBV2; cdr3_nt: TGTGCCAGCACCCGACTAGCGGGAGTAGTAAGCAATGAGCAGTTCTTC; cdr3_aa: CASTRLAGVVSNEQFF
clone_size: .; j_call: TRBJ2-7; d_call: .; v_call: TRBV4-1; cdr3_nt: TGCGCCAGCAGCCAATCTTCCTACTACGAGCAGTACTTC; cdr3_aa: CASSQSSYYEQYF
clone_size: .; j_call: TRBJ1-4; d_call: .; v_call: TRBV13; cdr3_nt: TGTGCCAGCAGCTTGGGTGAAGGGGAAAAACTGTTTTTT; cdr3_aa: CASSLGEGEKLFF
clone_size: .; j_call: TRBJ2-2; d_call: .; v_call: TRBV6-5; cdr3_nt: TGTGCCAGCAGTTACTGGGGGGAGGTCGGGGAGCTGTTTTTT; cdr3_aa: CASSYWGEVGELFF
clone_size: .; j_call: TRBJ2-7; d_call: TRBD1; v_call: TRBV28; cdr3_nt: TGTGCCAGCAGGGACAGGGTCTCCTACGAGCAGTACTTC; cdr3_aa: CASRDRVSYEQYF
clone_size: .; j_call: TRBJ2-7; d_call: .; v_call: TRBV6-5; cdr3_nt: TGTGCCAGCGCCCTGGGACTGTACTACGAGCAGTACTTC; cdr3_aa: CASALGLYYEQYF
clone_size: .; j_call: TRBJ1-1; d_call: .; v_call: TRBV6-6; cdr3_nt: TGTGCCAGCAGTTACGGGGCAGCGGACACTGAAGCTTTCTTT; cdr3_aa: CASSYGAADTEAFF
clone_size: .; j_call: TRBJ2-3; d_call: TRBD2; v_call: TRBV7-8; cdr3_nt: TGTGCCAGCAGCTTAGCACGGGGGGGAAGCAGGGATACGCAGTATTTT; cdr3_aa: CASSLARGGSRDTQYF
clone_size: .; j_call: TRBJ2-5; d_call: .; v_call: TRBV2; cdr3_nt: TGTGCCAGCAGTGAAGGCCAAGAGACCCAGTACTTC; cdr3_aa: CASSEGQETQYF
clone_size: .; j_call: TRBJ2-2; d_call: TRBD2; v_call: TRBV6-6; cdr3_nt: TGTGCCAGCAGTTATAGTGGTAGCGGGAGGTCCGGGGAGCTGTTTTTT; cdr3_aa: CASSYSGSGRSGELFF
clone_size: .; j_call: TRBJ2-3; d_call: .; v_call: TRBV7-9; cdr3_nt: TGTGCCAGCAGCTTAGGCTGGGGGGCCACAGATACGCAGTATTTT; cdr3_aa: CASSLGWGATDTQYF
clone_size: once; j_call: TRBJ2-2; d_call: .; v_call: TRBV19; cdr3_nt: TGTGTCAGTACACCGGCGGTGAACACCGGGGAGCTGTTTTTT; cdr3_aa: CVSTPAVNTGELFF
clone_size: .; j_call: TRBJ2-3; d_call: TRBD2; v_call: TRBV4-2; cdr3_nt: TGTGCCAGCAGCCAAGGGAGGGAGGGCCCAAGCACAGATACGCAGTATTTT; cdr3_aa: CASSQGREGPSTDTQYF
clone_size: .; j_call: TRBJ2-1; d_call: TRBD2; v_call: TRBV6-5; cdr3_nt: TGTGCCAGCAGTTACGGGGCTAGCGGAAACAATGAGCAGTTCTTC; cdr3_aa: CASSYGASGNNEQFF
clone_size: .; j_call: TRBJ2-1; d_call: .; v_call: TRBV11-2; cdr3_nt: TGTGCCAGCAGCTTAGCTCACAGTATTCCCCTCAATGAGCAGTTCTTC; cdr3_aa: CASSLAHSIPLNEQFF
clone_size: .; j_call: TRBJ2-2; d_call: .; v_call: TRBV4-3; cdr3_nt: TGCGCCAGCAGCCTCCGAGGGACCGGGGAGCTGTTTTTT; cdr3_aa: CASSLRGTGELFF
clone_size: .; j_call: TRBJ1-3; d_call: .; v_call: TRBV21-1; cdr3_nt: TGTGCCAGCAGCAAAGGTGAGGGGGCGCGAGGAAACACCATATATTTT; cdr3_aa: CASSKGEGARGNTIYF
clone_size: .; j_call: TRBJ2-1; d_call: .; v_call: TRBV6-5; cdr3_nt: TGTGCCAGCAGCCCCACTATCAATCGGGCCAATGAGCAGTTCTTC; cdr3_aa: CASSPTINRANEQFF
clone_size: .; j_call: TRBJ2-7; d_call: .; v_call: TRBV20-1; cdr3_nt: TGCAGTGCTAGAGAAGACTACGAGCAGTACTTC; cdr3_aa: CSAREDYEQYF
clone_size: .; j_call: TRBJ2-5; d_call: TRBD2; v_call: TRBV11-1; cdr3_nt: TGTGCCAGCAGCTTCCCTGGGGAGGGTCTTGAGGAGACCCAGTACTTC; cdr3_aa: CASSFPGEGLEETQYF